Following are 7 T cell receptor beta chains from one sample sequenced in a study of cytomegalovirus exposure and HLA in healthy donors. PCR primers comprised 60 Vbeta and 13 Jbeta primers. Measured with immunoSEQ multiplex PCR; TCRdb has only the in-frame clones, and not every one. This sample carries more than 75,000 clones, 85% to 90% of them seen once, and the ten largest clones take under 2.5%. The specimen was PBMCs. The receptors derive from a young man in good health and CMV-seronegative.

This rearrangement joins TRBV28 to TRBJ1-5, with unresolved D. The CDR3 runs 14 residues. The germline V gene has CDR1 MDHEN and CDR2 SYDVKM. V lost 4 bases and J 1 base, leaving 8 bases between the germline ends. CDR3 residues: CASSSLLSNQPQHF. The CDR3 nucleotides read TGTGCCAGCAGTTCACTCTTGAGCAATCAGCCCCAGCATTTT.

V usage is TRBV19 and J usage is TRBJ1-4; tentative D call: TRBD1 (5 bases). The CDR3 is made up of 15 amino acids. The ends were cut back, 3 bases at V and 7 bases at J, with 15 bases in the middle. In germline, CDR1 is LNHDA, CDR2 SQIVND (reference sequence). Written as DNA, the CDR3 is TGTGCCAGTAGTATTGACAGCCCCTCGAGTGAAAAACTGTTTTTT. Encoded protein: CASSIDSPSSEKLFF.

The chain couples TRBV20-1 to TRBJ1-1; no clear D gene. CDR1 and CDR2 (germline): DFQATT, SNEGSKA (reference sequence). This CDR3 region has 10 residues. In nucleotides, the CDR3 is TGCAGAGGGAGAAACACTGAAGCTTTCTTT. Its translation: CRGRNTEAFF.

A word on this clone: One end of the junction fails to match germline, which may point to a read error. The J gene is TRBJ2-1, the V gene TRBV5-1, with 13 bases matching TRBD2. Per germline, CDR1 SGHRS and CDR2 YFSETQ. The CDR3 consists of 15 residues. CDR3 protein: CASRLGLAGSDEQFF. The CDR3 DNA reads TGCGCCAGCAGGTTGGGACTAGCGGGGTCTGATGAGCAGTTCTTC.

The chain uses TRBV5-5 and TRBJ2-5, with 12 nucleotides matching TRBD2. Looked up from germline, CDR1 is SGHKS and CDR2 is YYEKEE (reference sequence). The junction had 11 bases not matched to a gene; V was cut back by 3 bases and J by 5 bases. The CDR3 runs to 17 residues. The CDR3 reads CASSSLASGRAGETQYF. The CDR3 region has the DNA TGTGCCAGCAGCTCCCTGGCTAGCGGGAGGGCCGGGGAGACCCAGTACTTC.

This chain uses TRBV7-2 with TRBJ2-5; TRBD1 aligns across 10 bases. Germline CDR1 reads SGHTA; CDR2 reads FQGNSA. Trimming at V came to 6 bases and at J to 2 bases, leaving 6 bases not matched to a gene. The CDR3 sequence is 15 residues long. CDR3 region: CASSRDRGKQETQYF. CDR3 in DNA: TGTGCCAGCAGTAGGGACAGGGGCAAACAAGAGACCCAGTACTTC.

This chain connects TRBV28 to TRBJ2-2; 10 bases are a match to TRBD2. Germline lookup yields CDR1 MDHEN and CDR2 SYDVKM. This CDR3 has 15 amino acids. Germline trimming cut 8 bases from V and 7 bases from J; bases unmatched to any gene: 10. The CDR3 loop is CASGPSSGSRGELFF. In DNA, the CDR3 is TGTGCCAGCGGACCCTCTAGCGGGAGTCGCGGGGAGCTGTTTTTT.